This T cell receptor (beta chain) was recorded in a study of T cell responses to AZD1222 COVID-19 vaccine (dated by TCRdb to the early 2020s). Background on the whole study: A total of around 240 trial participants underwent TCR sequencing, of whom 207 received two doses of AZD1222 and some 26 received two doses of the MenACWY control vaccine. Trial participants were enrolled by age into subgroups of 18-55, 56-69 and 70-plus years, and 148, 28 and 57 TCR-sequenced participants, respectively, were included in these subgroups. Broad study findings and their caveats: In the small 56-69-year group, the increase in depth fell short of significance, most likely because of low power. After two AZD1222 doses, spike-specific TCR breadth and depth were significantly higher than at day 0 and than in MenACWY recipients. Reportedly, close to half of the unique spike-specific TCRs recognized epitopes lying outside the regions that are mutated in the B.1.351 and B.1.1.7 variants. Because no day 14 peak-response samples were available, the repertoires could be characterized only after the peak T cell response. Participants were mostly white British, with more females than males. The authors suggested clonal diversity may have been underestimated. CD4 TCRs associated with the vaccine covered the entire spike protein, and the dominant responses were in regions 160-218 and 743-854. Only a handful of AZD1222 recipients were SARS-CoV-2 seropositive at baseline, limiting conclusions about previously exposed vaccinees.

As to this clone: Its antigen remains unidentified. Per-nucleotide qualities are absent, and no much larger clonotype sits a single base away.

Taken with the paper, the label for time point translates to: about 28 days (+/-7) after the second vaccine dose. AZD1222 recipients whose second dose came at about 4 weeks and those whose second dose came at about 12 weeks were combined into one group, since spike-specific TCR depth and breadth did not differ between the two schedules. Vaccinee samples were obtained from the UK trials COV001 and COV002, which included a single-blind randomized controlled phase 2/3 trial of AZD1222 (ChAdOx1 nCoV-19) in healthy adults. For TCRbeta chain sequencing, PBMC samples from trial participants were taken at day 0 and at day 28 after the second dose. The CDR3 regions of human TCRbeta chains were subjected to immunosequencing. The original methods were these. Repertoire TCRs were checked for matches against a reference library of SARS-CoV-2-specific TCRs that had been generated using the MIRA antigen-specificity platform. Breadth was defined as the fraction of unique TCRs that were SARS-CoV-2-associated. Depth was defined as the fraction of total T cells that were SARS-CoV-2-associated. Each spike-specific TCR was assigned to its reactive spike region and to a CD4 or CD8 class using the MIRA data. Log10-transformed breadth and depth values were compared by one-way ANOVA with Sidak's multiple comparisons tests. In TCRdb, the immuneACCESS table is reduced to in-frame sequences with V and J assigned. These tables do not hold every clone; where another copy was compared, an unresolved V gene accounts for under half, and the others remain unexplained. The V and J calls and clone size come from that table; D and trimming were worked out from the DNA. The sample contains more than 85,000 clones, 89% of them found a single time. The ten largest account for around 45% of the sample.

V lost 1 base and J lost 6 bases; the stretch between them is 19 bases long. The CDR1 and CDR2 encoded by the germline V gene (reference sequence) are GTSNPN and SVGIG. Spanning cysteine to phenylalanine, the CDR3 consists of 15 amino acids. Here the CDR3 DNA is all that survives: 45 bases in frame from base 1. The input for sequencing was peripheral blood, taken 28 days after the second AZD1222 dose. Rearrangement joined TRBV30 to TRBJ2-7; the D gene remains uncertain. This TCR was recovered from an adult who received the AZD1222 COVID-19 vaccine. The CDR3: CAWSAMAGLVGEQYF. The sequenced DNA is TGTGCCTGGAGTGCCATGGCAGGCTTGGTGGGCGAGCAGTACTTC.